These 17 T cell receptor beta chains share one sample of origin, sequenced in a study of long-term antiretroviral therapy in people with HIV. Survey-level immunoSEQ v3.0 assays were run. Using immunoSEQ multiplex PCR, the repertoire was profiled, and TCRdb retains in-frame clones only, with some absent. The sample records approximately 29,000 clones, less than 90% being singletons. This sample comprised unsorted PBMCs, obtained 0.4 years after starting antiretroviral therapy. Every receptor here comes from a man aged 18-30 years with HIV.

J is TRBJ2-5 and V is TRBV4-1; 11 nucleotides match TRBD2. CDR3 size: 16 residues. J was trimmed by 5 bases and V by 4 bases; bases with no gene match: 9. Germline CDR1 is MGHRA and CDR2 is YSYEKL. The CDR3 sequence is CASSRLATSGTETQYF. The CDR3 region has the DNA TGCGCCAGCAGCCGCCTGGCGACTAGCGGGACGGAGACCCAGTACTTC.

The rearrangement uses TRBV6-6 and TRBJ2-1; D gene uncertain. CDR1 and CDR2 (germline): MNHNY, SVGAGI (reference sequence). The CDR3 contains 12 residues. V lost 2 bases and J 6 bases, leaving 5 bases between the germline ends. The CDR3 DNA follows: TGTGCCAGCAGTTACGACATCAATGAGCAGTTCTTC. Residues: CASSYDINEQFF.

The chain uses TRBV4-1 and TRBJ1-1; D call uncertain. Germline V lookup: CDR1 MGHRA, CDR2 YSYEKL. Trimming cost V 1 base and J 12 bases, with 15 bases left between them. The CDR3 totals 13 residues. CDR3 sequence reads: CASSQALDSPTFF. The DNA for the CDR3 is TGCGCCAGCAGCCAAGCCCTGGACTCCCCGACTTTCTTT.

This chain connects TRBV10-3 to TRBJ1-1; no reliable D call. This CDR3 contains 14 residues. Per germline, CDR1 ENHRY and CDR2 SYGVKD. V shed 11 bases and J shed 3 bases, with 19 bases lying between them. CDR3 amino acids: CAVQDPGWDTEAFF. The CDR3 nucleotides are TGTGCCGTACAAGACCCGGGTTGGGACACTGAAGCTTTCTTT.

The genes are TRBV5-4 and TRBJ2-1, with 11 bases lining up with TRBD2. The CDR3 totals 18 residues. Looked up from germline, CDR1 is SGHNT and CDR2 is YYREEE (reference sequence). Germline trimming cut 4 bases from V and 0 bases from J; bases unmatched to any gene: 9. In nucleotides, the CDR3 is TGTGCCAGCAGCCTTATGGGGACTAGCGGTGGCTCCTACAATGAGCAGTTCTTC. This encodes CASSLMGTSGGSYNEQFF.

This chain uses TRBV7-9 with TRBJ2-1, with D maybe TRBD2 (6 bases). The germline V gene has CDR1 SEHNR and CDR2 FQNEAQ (reference sequence). Trimming took off 4 bases at V and 5 bases at J, with 12 bases between the two ends. The CDR3 runs 14 residues. The chain's CDR3 is CASSSGSSHNEQFF. The CDR3 DNA reads TGTGCCAGCAGCTCCGGGAGTTCGCACAATGAGCAGTTCTTC.

This clone was detected only a few times. V usage is TRBV7-9 and J usage is TRBJ1-1; D not resolved. The germline CDR1 and CDR2 sequences are SEHNR and FQNEAQ (reference sequence). The CDR3 sequence is 13 residues long. V lost 5 bases and J lost 5, with 12 bases in between. CDR3 residues: CASSAGPLTEAFF. In DNA, the CDR3 is TGTGCCAGCAGCGCAGGACCGCTAACTGAAGCTTTCTTT.

This chain links TRBV5-1 with TRBJ1-2, with TRBD1 identical over 9 bases. Germline loops: CDR1 SGHRS, CDR2 YFSETQ. V was clipped by 0 bases and J by 10 bases; unmatched bases: 7. CDR3 size: 14 residues. CDR3 DNA: TGCGCCAGCAGCTTGGCTGTGGGACAGGGAGCCTACACCTTC. It codes for CASSLAVGQGAYTF. The full variable domain, rest sourced from reference TRBV5-1 and TRBJ1-2, is KAGVTQTPRYLIKTRGQQVTLSCSPISGHRSVSWYQQTPGQGLQFLFEYFSETQRNKGNFPGRFSGRQFSNSRSEMNVSTLELGDSALYLCASSLAVGQGAYTFGSGTRLTVV.

The rearrangement uses TRBV5-1 and TRBJ2-7; possibly TRBD2 for D (6 bases). CDR1 and CDR2 from the germline V gene are SGHRS and YFSETQ. The CDR3 covers 14 residues. V gave up 4 bases and J gave up 1 base, with 12 bases separating them. This CDR3 reads CASSPSGGSYEQYF. The CDR3 DNA reads as TGCGCCAGCAGCCCCTCCGGGGGATCCTACGAGCAGTACTTC.

The gene calls are TRBV6-1 and TRBJ2-7, with D maybe TRBD1 (6 bases). CDR3 size: 14 residues. CDR1 and CDR2 from the germline V gene are MNHNS and SASEGT. Trimming removed 3 bases at V and 5 bases at J, with 14 bases between. The CDR3 DNA reads TGTGCCAGCAGTGAGGCAGGGGAAGCCCACGAGCAGTACTTC. This encodes CASSEAGEAHEQYF.

The DNA for the CDR3 is TGCGCCAGCAGCTTTGATCAGGGGGCGAACACTGAAGCTTTCTTT. The encoded protein is CASSFDQGANTEAFF. The rearrangement uses TRBV5-1 and TRBJ1-1; 8 bases map to TRBD1. The CDR3 contains 15 residues. Germline values: CDR1 SGHRS, CDR2 YFSETQ. Unmatched junction bases numbered 4, after V lost 2 bases and J lost 1 base.

The J gene is TRBJ1-1, the V gene TRBV11-3; TRBD1 agrees at 7 bases. CDR3 size: 17 residues. The germline V gene encodes CDR1 SGHNT and CDR2 YENEEA. The V and J ends lost 5 bases and 2 bases, in that order; junction bases with no gene match: 14. The DNA of the CDR3 is TGTGCCAGCAGCCGACATGGGGGAAGGGGGCGCAACACTGAAGCTTTCTTT. As protein: CASSRHGGRGRNTEAFF. Complete variable domain (other parts from reference TRBV11-3 and TRBJ1-1): EAGVVQSPRYKIIEKKQPVAFWCNPISGHNTLYWYLQNLGQGPELLIRYENEEAVDDSQLPKDRFSAERLKGVDSTLKIQPAELGDSAVYLCASSRHGGRGRNTEAFFGQGTRLTVV.

V is TRBV27 and J is TRBJ1-5; no clear D gene. Germline lookup yields CDR1 MNHEY and CDR2 SMNVEV (reference sequence). The CDR3 runs 13 residues. With 2 bases removed from V and 3 bases from J, the gap between germline ends came to 5 bases. The CDR3 DNA reads as TGTGCCAGCAGTTTAGGGTACAATCAGCCCCAGCATTTT. This gives the protein CASSLGYNQPQHF.

The chain employs TRBV28 and TRBJ1-1, with D uncertain. This CDR3 is 12 amino acids long. Trimming pared 5 bases from V and 1 base from J, leaving 5 bases between. Germline V CDR1 and CDR2: MDHEN, SYDVKM. CDR3 amino acids: CASSPGNTEAFF. The CDR3 DNA follows: TGTGCCAGCAGTCCAGGGAACACTGAAGCTTTCTTT.

The rearrangement uses TRBV7-8 and TRBJ2-7, with 10 bases that match TRBD2. The length of the CDR3 is 20 residues. After removal of 2 bases from V and 3 bases from J, the junction contained 19 bases not matched to a gene. Germline V CDR1 and CDR2: SGHVS, FQNEAQ. Here the CDR3 DNA reads TGTGCCAGCAGCTTAAACTTGGAAGGACTAGCGGACGCCGGGAACTACGAGCAGTACTTC. This codes for CASSLNLEGLADAGNYEQYF.

The chain joins TRBV10-1 to TRBJ1-1, with 9 bases matching TRBD1. Germline assignment: CDR1 WNHNN and CDR2 SYGVQD (reference sequence). V shed 6 bases, J shed 6 bases, and the junction held 5 bases outside the gene matches. CDR3 length: 13 amino acids. The CDR3 here is CASSGQGSAEAFF. The CDR3 nucleotides read TGCGCCAGCAGCGGACAGGGGTCGGCTGAAGCTTTCTTT.

The chain uses TRBV6-5 and TRBJ1-3; D is ambiguous. This CDR3 is 14 amino acids long. Trimming cost V 2 bases and J 0 bases, with 5 bases left between them. The germline gives CDR1 MNHEY, CDR2 SVGAGI. CDR3 sequence: CASSYSVSGNTIYF. For the CDR3, the DNA is TGTGCCAGCAGTTACAGTGTCTCTGGAAACACCATATATTTT.